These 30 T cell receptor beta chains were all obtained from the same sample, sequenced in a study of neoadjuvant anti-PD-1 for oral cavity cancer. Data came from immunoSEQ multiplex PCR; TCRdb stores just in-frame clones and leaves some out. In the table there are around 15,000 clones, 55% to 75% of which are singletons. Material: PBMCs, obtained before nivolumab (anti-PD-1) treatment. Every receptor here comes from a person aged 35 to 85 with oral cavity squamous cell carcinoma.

The CDR3 sequence is CASSDPRGGTAGANVLTF. CDR3 DNA: TGTGCCAGCAGCGACCCGCGGGGAGGTACGGCTGGGGCCAACGTCCTGACTTTC. The chain links TRBV28 to TRBJ2-6; D possibly corresponds to TRBD2 (6 bases). Germline values: CDR1 MDHEN, CDR2 SYDVKM. The length of the CDR3 is 18 residues. Trimming pared 6 bases from V and 2 bases from J, leaving 20 bases between.

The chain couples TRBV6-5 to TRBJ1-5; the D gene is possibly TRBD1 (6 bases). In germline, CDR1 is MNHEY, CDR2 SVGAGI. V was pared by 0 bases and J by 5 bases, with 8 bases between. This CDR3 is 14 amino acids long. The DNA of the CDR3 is TGTGCCAGCAGTTACTCCAGGGGCGATCAGCCCCAGCATTTT. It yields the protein CASSYSRGDQPQHF.

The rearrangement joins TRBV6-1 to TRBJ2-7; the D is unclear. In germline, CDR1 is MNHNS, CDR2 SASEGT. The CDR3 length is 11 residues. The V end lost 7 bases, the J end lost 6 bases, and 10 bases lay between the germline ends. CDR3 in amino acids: CASTSWAEQYF. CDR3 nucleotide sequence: TGTGCCAGCACCTCCTGGGCCGAGCAGTACTTC.

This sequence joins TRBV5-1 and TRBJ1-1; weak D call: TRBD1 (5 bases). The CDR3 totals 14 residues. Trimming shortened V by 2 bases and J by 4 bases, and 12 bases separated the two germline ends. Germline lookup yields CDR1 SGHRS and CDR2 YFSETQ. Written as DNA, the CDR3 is TGCGCCAGCAGCTTCAGGGTGTCGGGCACTGAAGCTTTCTTT. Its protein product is CASSFRVSGTEAFF. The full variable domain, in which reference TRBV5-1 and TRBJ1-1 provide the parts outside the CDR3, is KAGVTQTPRYLIKTRGQQVTLSCSPISGHRSVSWYQQTPGQGLQFLFEYFSETQRNKGNFPGRFSGRQFSNSRSEMNVSTLELGDSALYLCASSFRVSGTEAFFGQGTRLTVV.

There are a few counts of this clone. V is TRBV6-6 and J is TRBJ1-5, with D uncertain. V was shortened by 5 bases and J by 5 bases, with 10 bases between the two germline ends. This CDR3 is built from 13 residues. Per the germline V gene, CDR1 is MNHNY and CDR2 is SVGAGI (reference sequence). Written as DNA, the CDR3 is TGTGCCAGCAGTCTCCCCGGTGATCAGCCCCAGCATTTT. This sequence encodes CASSLPGDQPQHF.

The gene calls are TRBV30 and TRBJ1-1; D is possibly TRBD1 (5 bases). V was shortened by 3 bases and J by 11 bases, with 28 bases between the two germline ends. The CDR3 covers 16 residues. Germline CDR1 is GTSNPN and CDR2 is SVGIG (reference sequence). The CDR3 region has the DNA TGTGCCTGGAGCTCCGACAGTTTAATGGCGTTGGCGAACGCTTTCTTT. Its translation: CAWSSDSLMALANAFF. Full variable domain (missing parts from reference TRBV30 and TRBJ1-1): SQTIHQWPATLVQPVGSPLSLECTVEGTSNPNLYWYRQAAGRGLQLLFYSVGIGQISSEVPQNLSASRPQDRQFILSSKKLLLSDSGFYLCAWSSDSLMALANAFFGQGTRLTVV.

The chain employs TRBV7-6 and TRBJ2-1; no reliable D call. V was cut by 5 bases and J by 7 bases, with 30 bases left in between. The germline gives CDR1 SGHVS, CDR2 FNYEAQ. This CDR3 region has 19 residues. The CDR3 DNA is TGTGCCAGCAGCAGCCAGGAAGGATACGGTACTGCGACACTAAATGAGCAGTTCTTC. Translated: CASSSQEGYGTATLNEQFF.

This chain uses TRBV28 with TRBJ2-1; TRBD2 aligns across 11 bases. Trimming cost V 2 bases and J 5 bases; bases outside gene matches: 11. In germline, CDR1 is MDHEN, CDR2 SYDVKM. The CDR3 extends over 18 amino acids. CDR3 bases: TGTGCCAGCAGTTTAGGTAGCGGGAGGGAGGGGCGAGACAATGAGCAGTTCTTC. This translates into CASSLGSGREGRDNEQFF.

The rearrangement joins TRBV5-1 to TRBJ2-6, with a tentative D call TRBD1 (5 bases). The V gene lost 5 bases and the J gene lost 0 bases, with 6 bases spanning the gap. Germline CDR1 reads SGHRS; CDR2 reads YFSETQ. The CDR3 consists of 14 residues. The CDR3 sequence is CASRDTSGANVLTF. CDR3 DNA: TGCGCCAGCAGGGACACCTCTGGGGCCAACGTCCTGACTTTC.

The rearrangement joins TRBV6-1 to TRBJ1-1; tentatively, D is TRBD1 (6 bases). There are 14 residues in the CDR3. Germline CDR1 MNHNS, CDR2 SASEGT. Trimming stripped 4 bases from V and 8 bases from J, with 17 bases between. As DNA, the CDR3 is TGTGCCAGCAGTGTCGTTCACAGGGAGGTAGAAGCTTTCTTT. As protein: CASSVVHREVEAFF.

The CDR3 spells CASTLLTGEGNTQYF. The DNA for the CDR3 is TGTGCCAGCACCCTACTAACAGGGGAGGGAAATACGCAGTATTTT. V and J are TRBV27 and TRBJ2-3, with D possibly called TRBD1 or TRBD2 (7 bases each). V lost 7 bases and J 7 bases, leaving 21 bases between the germline ends. The germline V gene encodes CDR1 MNHEY and CDR2 SMNVEV (reference sequence). The length of the CDR3 is 15 residues.

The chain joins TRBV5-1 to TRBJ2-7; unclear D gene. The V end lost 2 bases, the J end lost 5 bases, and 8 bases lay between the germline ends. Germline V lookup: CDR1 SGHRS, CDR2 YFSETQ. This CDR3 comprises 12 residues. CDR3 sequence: CASSFTYDEQYF. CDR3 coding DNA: TGCGCCAGCAGCTTCACGTACGACGAGCAGTACTTC. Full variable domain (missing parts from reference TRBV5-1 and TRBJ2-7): KAGVTQTPRYLIKTRGQQVTLSCSPISGHRSVSWYQQTPGQGLQFLFEYFSETQRNKGNFPGRFSGRQFSNSRSEMNVSTLELGDSALYLCASSFTYDEQYFGPGTRLTVT.

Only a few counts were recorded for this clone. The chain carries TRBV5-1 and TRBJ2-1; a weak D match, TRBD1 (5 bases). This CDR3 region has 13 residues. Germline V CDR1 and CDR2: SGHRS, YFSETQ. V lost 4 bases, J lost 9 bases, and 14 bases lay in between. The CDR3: CASSALGAPEQFF. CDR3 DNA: TGCGCCAGCAGCGCCCTTGGGGCTCCTGAGCAGTTCTTC.

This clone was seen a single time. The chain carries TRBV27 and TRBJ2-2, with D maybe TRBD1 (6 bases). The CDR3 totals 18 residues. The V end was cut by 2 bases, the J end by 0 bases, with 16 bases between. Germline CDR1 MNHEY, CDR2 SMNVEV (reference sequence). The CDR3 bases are TGTGCCAGCAGTTTAGGCGTTGGACAGTTCGCGAACACCGGGGAGCTGTTTTTT. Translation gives CASSLGVGQFANTGELFF.

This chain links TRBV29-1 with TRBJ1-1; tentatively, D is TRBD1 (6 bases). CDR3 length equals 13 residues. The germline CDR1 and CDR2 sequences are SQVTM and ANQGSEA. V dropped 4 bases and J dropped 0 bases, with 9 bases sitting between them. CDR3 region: CSVGQALNTEAFF. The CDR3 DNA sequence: TGCAGCGTTGGACAGGCCTTGAACACTGAAGCTTTCTTT.

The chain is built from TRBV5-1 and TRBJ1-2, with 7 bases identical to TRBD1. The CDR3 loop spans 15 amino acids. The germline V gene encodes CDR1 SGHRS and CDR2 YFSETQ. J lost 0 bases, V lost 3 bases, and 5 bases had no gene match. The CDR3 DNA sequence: TGCGCCAGCAGCTGGGGGACAGAGACTAACTATGGCTACACCTTC. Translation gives CASSWGTETNYGYTF.

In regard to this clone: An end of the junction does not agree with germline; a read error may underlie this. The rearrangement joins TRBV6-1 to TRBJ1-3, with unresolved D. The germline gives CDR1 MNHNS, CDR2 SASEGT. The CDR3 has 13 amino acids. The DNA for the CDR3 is TGTGCCAGCCCCGCAGAGAATGGAAGCACCATATATTTT. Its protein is CASPAENGSTIYF.

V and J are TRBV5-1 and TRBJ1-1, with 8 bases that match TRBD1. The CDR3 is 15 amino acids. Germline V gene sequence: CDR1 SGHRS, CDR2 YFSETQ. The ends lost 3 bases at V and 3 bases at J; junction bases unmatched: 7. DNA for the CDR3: TGCGCCAGCAGCTCCGGACAGGGTGGTCACACTGAAGCTTTCTTT. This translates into CASSSGQGGHTEAFF. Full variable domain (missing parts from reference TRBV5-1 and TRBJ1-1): KAGVTQTPRYLIKTRGQQVTLSCSPISGHRSVSWYQQTPGQGLQFLFEYFSETQRNKGNFPGRFSGRQFSNSRSEMNVSTLELGDSALYLCASSSGQGGHTEAFFGQGTRLTVV.

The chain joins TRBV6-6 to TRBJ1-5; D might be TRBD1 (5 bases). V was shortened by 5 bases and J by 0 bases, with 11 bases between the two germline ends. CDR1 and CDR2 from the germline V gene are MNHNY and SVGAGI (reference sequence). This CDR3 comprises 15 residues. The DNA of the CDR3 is TGTGCCAGCAGTGGGACCGTTAATAGCAATCAGCCCCAGCATTTT. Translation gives CASSGTVNSNQPQHF.

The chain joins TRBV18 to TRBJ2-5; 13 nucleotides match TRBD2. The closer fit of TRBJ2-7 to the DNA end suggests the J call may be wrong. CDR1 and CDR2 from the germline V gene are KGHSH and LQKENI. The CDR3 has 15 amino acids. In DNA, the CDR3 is TGTGCCAGCTCACCGGGGACTAGCGGGGCCTACGAGCAGTACTTC. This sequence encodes CASSPGTSGAYEQYF.

The CDR3, as DNA: TGTGCCAGTAGTAGGGGACAGCCCTCTTCTGGAAACACCATATATTTT. Translation: CASSRGQPSSGNTIYF. V is TRBV19 and J is TRBJ1-3; 7 nucleotides line up with TRBD1. The CDR3 totals 16 residues. V lost 4 bases to trimming and J lost 1 base; unmatched junction nucleotides: 7. Germline V CDR1 and CDR2: LNHDA, SQIVND (reference sequence).

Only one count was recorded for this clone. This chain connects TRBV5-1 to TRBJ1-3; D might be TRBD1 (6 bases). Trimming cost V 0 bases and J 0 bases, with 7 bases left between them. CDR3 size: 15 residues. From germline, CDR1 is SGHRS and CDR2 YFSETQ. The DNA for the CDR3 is TGCGCCAGCAGCTTGGGGACAGCCTCTGGAAACACCATATATTTT. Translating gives CASSLGTASGNTIYF.

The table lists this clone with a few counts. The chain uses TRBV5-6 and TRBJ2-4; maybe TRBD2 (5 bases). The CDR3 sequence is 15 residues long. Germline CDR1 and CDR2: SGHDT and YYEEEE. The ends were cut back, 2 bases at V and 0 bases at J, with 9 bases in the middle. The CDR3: CASSFRGLAKNIQYF. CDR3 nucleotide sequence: TGTGCCAGCAGCTTCCGGGGATTAGCCAAAAACATTCAGTACTTC.

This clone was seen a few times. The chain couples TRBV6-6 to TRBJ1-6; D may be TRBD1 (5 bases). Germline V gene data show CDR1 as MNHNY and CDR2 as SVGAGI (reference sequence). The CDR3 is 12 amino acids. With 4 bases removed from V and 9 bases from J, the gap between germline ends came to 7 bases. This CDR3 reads CASSWGTSPLHF. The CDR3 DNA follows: TGTGCCAGCAGTTGGGGGACTTCACCCCTCCACTTT.

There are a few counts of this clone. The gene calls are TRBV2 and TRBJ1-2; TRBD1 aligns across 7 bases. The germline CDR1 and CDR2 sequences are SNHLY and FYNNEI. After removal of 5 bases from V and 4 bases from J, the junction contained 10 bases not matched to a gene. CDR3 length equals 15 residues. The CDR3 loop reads CASSSEGASPYGYTF. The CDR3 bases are TGTGCCAGCAGTTCAGAGGGGGCCTCGCCCTATGGCTACACCTTC.

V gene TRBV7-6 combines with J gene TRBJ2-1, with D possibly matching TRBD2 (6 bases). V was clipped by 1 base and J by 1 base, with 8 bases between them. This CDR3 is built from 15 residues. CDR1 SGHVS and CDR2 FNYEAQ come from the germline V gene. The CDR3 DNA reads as TGTGCCAGCAGCTTAGGGCGGGGTTCCTACAATGAGCAGTTCTTC. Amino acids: CASSLGRGSYNEQFF. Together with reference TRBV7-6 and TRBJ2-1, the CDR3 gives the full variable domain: GAGVSQSPRYKVTKRGQDVALRCDPISGHVSLYWYRQALGQGPEFLTYFNYEAQQDKSGLPNDRFSAERPEGSISTLTIQRTEQRDSAMYRCASSLGRGSYNEQFFGPGTRLTVL.

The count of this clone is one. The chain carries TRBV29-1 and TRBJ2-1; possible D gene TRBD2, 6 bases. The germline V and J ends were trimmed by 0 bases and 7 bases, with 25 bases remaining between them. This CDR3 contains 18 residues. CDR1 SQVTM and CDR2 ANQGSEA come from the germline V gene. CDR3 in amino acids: CSVEDFGGEQTRFNEQFF. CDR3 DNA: TGCAGCGTTGAAGATTTTGGCGGGGAACAGACGCGGTTTAATGAGCAGTTCTTC.

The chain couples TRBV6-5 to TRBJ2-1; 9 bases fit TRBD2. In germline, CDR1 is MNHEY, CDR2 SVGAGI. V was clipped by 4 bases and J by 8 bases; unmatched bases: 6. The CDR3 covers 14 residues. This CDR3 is CASSFSGSPDEQFF. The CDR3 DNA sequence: TGTGCCAGCAGTTTTAGCGGGAGCCCCGATGAGCAGTTCTTC.

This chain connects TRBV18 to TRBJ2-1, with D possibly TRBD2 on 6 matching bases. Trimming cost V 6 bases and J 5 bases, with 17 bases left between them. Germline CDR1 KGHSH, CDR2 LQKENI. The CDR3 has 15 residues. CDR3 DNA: TGTGCCAGCTCGCAGAACAGTGGAGGGGACAATGAGCAGTTCTTC. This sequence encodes CASSQNSGGDNEQFF.

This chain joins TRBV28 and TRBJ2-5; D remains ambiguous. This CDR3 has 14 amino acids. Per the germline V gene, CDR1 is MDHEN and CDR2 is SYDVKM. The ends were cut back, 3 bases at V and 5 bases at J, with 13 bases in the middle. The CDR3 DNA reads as TGTGCCAGCAGTTTCGGCCGATTGTGGGAGACCCAGTACTTC. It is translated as CASSFGRLWETQYF.